This T cell receptor (beta chain) was recorded in a study of T cells in Graves' hyperthyroidism and ophthalmopathy. Study outcomes and limitations: Model predictions of ophthalmopathy came a median roughly 6.4 months before onset.

Exclusion followed for patients with uncontrolled infection, other autoimmune disease, pregnancy or lactation. Amplification of TCR beta CDR3 regions used RNA as the template. Researchers ran a first-round RT-PCR on the TCR CDR3 using the HTBI primer set. TCRdb re-analysed the multiplex PCR reads in MiXCR, keeping a single row per CDR3 protein. The sample consists of about 570,000 distinct CDR3 sequences, around 46% of them appearing once. For this clonotype: The antigen is not known.

CDR1 and CDR2 from the germline V gene are LNHNV and YYDKDF (reference sequence). V lost 4 bases and J lost 4, with 20 bases in between. This CDR3 spans 16 amino acids. The TCR was taken from an adult woman with Graves' disease, either hyperthyroidism or ophthalmopathy (not recorded which). The source material was peripheral blood or thyroid tissue (not recorded which). The chain uses TRBV15 and TRBJ2-7; D is perhaps TRBD1 or TRBD2 (5 bases each). In DNA, the CDR3 is TGTGCCACCAGCACACGGGGCATGGGTATGGCGTACGAGCAGTACTTC. This gives the protein CATSTRGMGMAYEQYF.